This TCR beta chain was sequenced in a study of CD8 T cells in ankylosing spondylitis. This clonotype was counted ten times or more. Its antigen is not identified. The study, taken as a whole, reports: Existing reports had already noted some motif variants in reactive arthritis synovial fluid and blood. Significant enrichment of disease-linked clones was reported in matched ankylosing spondylitis synovial fluid.

Quantitative 5'-RACE with molecular barcodes produced the TCR beta libraries. Each CDR3 protein is one row after TCRdb ran MiXCR on the 5' RACE reads. The sample has about 160,000 distinct CDR3 sequences, around 16% seen once. Trimming left V 2 bases short and J 1 base short, with 12 bases between. The CDR3 length is 15 residues. The J gene is TRBJ2-7, the V gene TRBV12-3 or TRBV12-4, with D perhaps TRBD2 (7 bases). The source is a male donor with ankylosing spondylitis or in good health (not recorded which). Sequencing used blood, either unsorted or a sorted T cell fraction (not recorded which). CDR3 residues: CASSLNGGLSYEQYF. The CDR3 bases are TGTGCCAGCAGTTTAAACGGGGGGCTATCCTACGAGCAGTACTTC.